Sequencing of this TCR beta chain was carried out in a study of chemoradiotherapy in HPV16-positive cancers (dated by TCRdb to between 2021 and 2023). For context, the study as a whole: Functional T-cell assays on cells from two HPV16-positive patients defined candidate HPV-specific T-cell clones and common TCR motifs. The candidate HPV-specific TCRs and motifs were subsequently tracked in TCR repertoires obtained from some 80 patients with HPV-related cancers. The study asked whether T-cell immunity to the HPV oncoproteins E6 and E7 changes during chemoradiotherapy and whether this immunity affects survival. Points the paper makes about the study in general: In HPV16-positive patients, expansion of HPV-responsive T cells during chemoradiotherapy was associated with improved recurrence-free survival. Expansion of candidate HPV-specific clones and E7-related TCR motifs was observed in the tumor microenvironment during treatment, whereas no such expansion was observed for non-HPV-specific T cells. The functional definition of HPV-specific T cells was derived from only two HPV16-positive patients, and the survival association was reported for HPV16-positive patients.

The library relied on the immunoSEQ multiplex PCR assay. The clones in this table, taken by TCRdb from immuneACCESS, are in-frame only. Not every clone is retained; where verified, under half of the shortfall comes from an unresolved V gene, and the cause of the rest is unknown. This sample lists 53,000 or so clones; roughly nine tenths were detected once. Less than 3.5% of the sample lies in the top ten. Repertoires were sampled multiple times during chemoradiotherapy, which allowed clonal expansion in the tumor microenvironment to be followed. Per the germline V gene (reference sequence), SGHNT is the CDR1 and YYREEE is the CDR2. V is cut back by 0 bases and J by 7 bases, with 4 bases in the junction unmatched. The CDR3 contains 15 residues, cysteine and phenylalanine counted. Here the CDR3 DNA is all that survives: 45 bases in frame from base 1. Worth noting for this clone: Its antigen remains unidentified. There are no base qualities to consult, and no much larger clone falls within one base.

This material consisted of blood, taken from a patient who underwent chemoradiotherapy. This sequence originates from a human donor with HPV-associated anogenital cancer. The chain is made from TRBV5-4 and TRBJ2-1, with 10 bases matching TRBD1. The encoded CDR3 is CASSLGQGAGNEQFF. The sequenced DNA is TGTGCCAGCAGCTTGGGACAGGGGGCGGGAAATGAGCAGTTCTTC. With the portions outside the CDR3 filled from the reference TRBV5-4 and TRBJ2-1 genes, the complete variable region becomes ETGVTQSPTHLIKTRGQQVTLRCSSQSGHNTVSWYQQALGQGPQFIFQYYREEENGRGNFPPRFSGLQFPNYSSELNVNALELDDSALYLCASSLGQGAGNEQFFGPGTRLTVL.